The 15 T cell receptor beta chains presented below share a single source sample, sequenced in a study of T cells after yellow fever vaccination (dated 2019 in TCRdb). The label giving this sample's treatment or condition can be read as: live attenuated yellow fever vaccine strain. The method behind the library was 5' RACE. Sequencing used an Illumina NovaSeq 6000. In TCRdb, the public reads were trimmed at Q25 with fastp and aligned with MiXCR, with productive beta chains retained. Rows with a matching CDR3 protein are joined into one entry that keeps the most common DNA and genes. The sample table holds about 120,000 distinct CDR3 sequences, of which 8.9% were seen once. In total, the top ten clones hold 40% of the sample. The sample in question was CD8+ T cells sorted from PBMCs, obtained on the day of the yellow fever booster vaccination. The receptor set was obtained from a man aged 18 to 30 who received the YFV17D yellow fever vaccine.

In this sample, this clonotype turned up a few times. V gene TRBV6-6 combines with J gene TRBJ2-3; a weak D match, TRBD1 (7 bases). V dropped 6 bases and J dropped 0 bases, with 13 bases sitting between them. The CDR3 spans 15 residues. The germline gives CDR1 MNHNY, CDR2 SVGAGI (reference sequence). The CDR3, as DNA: TGTGCCAGCAGGGCAGGGGGGTCAAGCACAGATACGCAGTATTTT. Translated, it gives CASRAGGSSTDTQYF.

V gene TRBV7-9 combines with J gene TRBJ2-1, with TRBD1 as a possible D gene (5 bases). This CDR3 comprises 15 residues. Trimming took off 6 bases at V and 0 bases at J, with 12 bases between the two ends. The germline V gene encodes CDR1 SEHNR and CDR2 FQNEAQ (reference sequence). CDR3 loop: CASRNPTDSYNEQFF. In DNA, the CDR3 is TGTGCCAGCAGAAACCCGACAGACTCCTACAATGAGCAGTTCTTC.

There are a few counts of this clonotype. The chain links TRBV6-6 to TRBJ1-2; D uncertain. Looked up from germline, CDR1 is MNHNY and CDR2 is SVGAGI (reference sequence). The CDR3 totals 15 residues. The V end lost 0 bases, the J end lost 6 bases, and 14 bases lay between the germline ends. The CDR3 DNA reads TGTGCCAGCAGTTACTCGATGGGAGATGAACATGGCTACACCTTC. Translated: CASSYSMGDEHGYTF.

For the CDR3, the DNA is TGTGCCAGCAGTTACCTAGGGAATGAGCAGTTCTTC. Translated, it gives CASSYLGNEQFF. The chain has TRBV6-2 or TRBV6-3 and TRBJ2-1; D is uncertain. Germline V gene lookup returns CDR1 MNHEY and CDR2 SVGEGT. The CDR3 contains 12 residues. V was pared by 2 bases and J by 7 bases, with 6 bases between.

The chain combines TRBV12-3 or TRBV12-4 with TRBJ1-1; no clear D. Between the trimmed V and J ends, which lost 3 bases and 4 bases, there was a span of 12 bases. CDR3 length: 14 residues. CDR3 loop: CASSFSSRGTEAFF. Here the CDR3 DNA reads TGTGCCAGCAGTTTCTCCAGTCGGGGCACTGAAGCTTTCTTT.

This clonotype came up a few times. In nucleotides, the CDR3 is TGCGCCAGCAGTTGGACTAGCGGGGTGGTAGAGACCCAGTACTTC. It specifies CASSWTSGVVETQYF. V and J are TRBV10-2 and TRBJ2-5; TRBD2 matches at 12 bases. The CDR3 spans 15 residues. V dropped 5 bases and J dropped 4; count of bases not matched to a gene: 5. CDR1 is WSHSY, CDR2 SAAADI, per germline.

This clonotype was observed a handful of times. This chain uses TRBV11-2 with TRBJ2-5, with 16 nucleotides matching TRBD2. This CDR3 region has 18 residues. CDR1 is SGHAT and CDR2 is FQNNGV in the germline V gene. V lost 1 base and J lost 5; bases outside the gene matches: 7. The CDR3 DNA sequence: TGTGCCAGCAGCTTAGTGGGGACTAGCGGGGGGGGCTCGGAGACCCAGTACTTC. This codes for CASSLVGTSGGGSETQYF.

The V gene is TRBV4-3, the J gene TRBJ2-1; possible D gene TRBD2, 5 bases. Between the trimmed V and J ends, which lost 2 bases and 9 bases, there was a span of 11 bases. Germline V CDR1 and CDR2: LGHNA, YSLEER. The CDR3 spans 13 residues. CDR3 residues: CASSQHTRGEQFF. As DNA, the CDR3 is TGCGCCAGCAGCCAACACACTCGGGGTGAGCAGTTCTTC.

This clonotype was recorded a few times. This CDR3 is CASSPAGGNEQFF. Written as DNA, the CDR3 is TGTGCCAGCAGCCCCGCCGGGGGGAATGAGCAGTTCTTC. J is TRBJ2-1 and V is TRBV12-3 or TRBV12-4, with 7 bases that match TRBD2. J was trimmed by 7 bases and V by 6 bases; bases with no gene match: 6. The CDR3 contains 13 residues.

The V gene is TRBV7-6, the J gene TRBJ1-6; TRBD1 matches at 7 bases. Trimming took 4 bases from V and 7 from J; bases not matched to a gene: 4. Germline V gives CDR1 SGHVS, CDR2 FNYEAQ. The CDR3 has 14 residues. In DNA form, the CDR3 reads TGTGCCAGCAGCTCGACAGGGAAAAATTCACCCCTCCACTTT. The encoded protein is CASSSTGKNSPLHF.

The CDR3 loop reads CASRPGPNYGYTF. The CDR3 bases are TGTGCCAGCAGACCAGGGCCAAACTATGGCTACACCTTC. J is TRBJ1-2 and V is TRBV6-5; perhaps TRBD1 as D (5 bases). The CDR3 runs to 13 residues. Germline lookup yields CDR1 MNHEY and CDR2 SVGAGI. Trimming took 6 bases from V and 2 from J, leaving 10 bases between them.

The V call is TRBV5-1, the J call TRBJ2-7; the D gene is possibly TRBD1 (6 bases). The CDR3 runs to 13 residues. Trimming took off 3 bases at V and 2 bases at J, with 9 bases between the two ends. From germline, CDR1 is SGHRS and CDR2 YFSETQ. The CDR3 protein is CASSSDSPYEQYF. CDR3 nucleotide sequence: TGCGCCAGCAGCTCGGACAGCCCCTACGAGCAGTACTTC.

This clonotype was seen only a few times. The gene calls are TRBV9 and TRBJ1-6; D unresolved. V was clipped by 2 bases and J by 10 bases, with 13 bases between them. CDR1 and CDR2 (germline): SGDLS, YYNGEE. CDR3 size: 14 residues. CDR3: CASSVSALGSPLHF. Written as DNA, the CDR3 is TGTGCCAGCAGCGTTTCAGCCTTGGGATCACCCCTCCACTTT. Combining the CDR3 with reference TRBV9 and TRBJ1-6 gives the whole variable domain DSGVTQTPKHLITATGQRVTLRCSPRSGDLSVYWYQQSLDQGLQFLIQYYNGEERAKGNILERFSAQQFPDLHSELNLSSLELGDSALYFCASSVSALGSPLHFGNGTRLTVT.

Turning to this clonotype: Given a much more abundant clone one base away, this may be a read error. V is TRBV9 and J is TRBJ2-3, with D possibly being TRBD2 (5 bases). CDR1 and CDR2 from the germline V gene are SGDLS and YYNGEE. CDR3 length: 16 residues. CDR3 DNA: TGTGACAGCAGCGCAGATCTACTGCGGGGCACAGATACGCAGTATTTT. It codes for CDSSADLLRGTDTQYF.

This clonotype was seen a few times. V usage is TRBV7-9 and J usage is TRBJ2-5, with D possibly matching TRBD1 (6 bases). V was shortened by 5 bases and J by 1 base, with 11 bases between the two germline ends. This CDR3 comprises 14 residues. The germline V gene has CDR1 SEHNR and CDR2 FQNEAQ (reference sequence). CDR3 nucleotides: TGTGCCAGCAGCCCGGACAGCAGCCAAGAGACCCAGTACTTC. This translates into CASSPDSSQETQYF.